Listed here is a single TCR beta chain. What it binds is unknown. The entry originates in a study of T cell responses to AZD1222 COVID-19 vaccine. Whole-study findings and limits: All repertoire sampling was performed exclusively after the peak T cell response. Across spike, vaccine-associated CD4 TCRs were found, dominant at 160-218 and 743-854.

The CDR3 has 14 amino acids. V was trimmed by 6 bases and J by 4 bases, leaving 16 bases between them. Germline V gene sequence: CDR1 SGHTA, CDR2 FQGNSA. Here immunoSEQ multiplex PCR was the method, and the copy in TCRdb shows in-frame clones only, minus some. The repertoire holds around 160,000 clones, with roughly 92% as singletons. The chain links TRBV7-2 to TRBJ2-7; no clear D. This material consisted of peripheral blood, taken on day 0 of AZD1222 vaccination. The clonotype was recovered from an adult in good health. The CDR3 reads CASREPGRLYEQYF. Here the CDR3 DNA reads TGTGCCAGCAGAGAGCCCGGAAGGCTATACGAGCAGTACTTC.